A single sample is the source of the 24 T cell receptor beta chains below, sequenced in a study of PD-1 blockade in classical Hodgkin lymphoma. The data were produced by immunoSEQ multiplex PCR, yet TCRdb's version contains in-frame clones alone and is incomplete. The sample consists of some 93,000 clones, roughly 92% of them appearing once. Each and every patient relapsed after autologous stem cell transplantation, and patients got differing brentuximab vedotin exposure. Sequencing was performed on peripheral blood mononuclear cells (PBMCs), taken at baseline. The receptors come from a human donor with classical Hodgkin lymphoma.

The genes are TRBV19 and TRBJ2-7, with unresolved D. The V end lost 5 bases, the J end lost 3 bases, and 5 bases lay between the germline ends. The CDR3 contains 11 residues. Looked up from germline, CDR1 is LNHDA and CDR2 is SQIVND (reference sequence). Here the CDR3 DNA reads TGTGCCAGTAGTCCAGGCTACGAGCAGTACTTC. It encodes CASSPGYEQYF.

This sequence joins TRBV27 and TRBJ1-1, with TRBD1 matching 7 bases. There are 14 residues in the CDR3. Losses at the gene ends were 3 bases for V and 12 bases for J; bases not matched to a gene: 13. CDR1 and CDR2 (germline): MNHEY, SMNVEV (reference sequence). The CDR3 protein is CASSFLGQETGTFF. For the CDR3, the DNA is TGTGCCAGCAGTTTCCTTGGACAGGAAACGGGGACTTTCTTT.

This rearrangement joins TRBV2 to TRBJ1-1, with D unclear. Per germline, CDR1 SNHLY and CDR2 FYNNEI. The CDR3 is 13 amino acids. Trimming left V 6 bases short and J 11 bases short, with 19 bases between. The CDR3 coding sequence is TGTGCCAGCAGCGCCTCCTCCTTGATGGAGGCTTTCTTT. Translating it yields CASSASSLMEAFF.

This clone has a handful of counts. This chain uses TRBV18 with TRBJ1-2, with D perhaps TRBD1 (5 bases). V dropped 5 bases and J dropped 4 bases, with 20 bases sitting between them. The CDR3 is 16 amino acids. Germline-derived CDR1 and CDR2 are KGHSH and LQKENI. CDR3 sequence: CASSASSQGDGYGYTF. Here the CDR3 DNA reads TGTGCCAGCTCAGCCTCGTCTCAGGGCGACGGCTATGGCTACACCTTC.

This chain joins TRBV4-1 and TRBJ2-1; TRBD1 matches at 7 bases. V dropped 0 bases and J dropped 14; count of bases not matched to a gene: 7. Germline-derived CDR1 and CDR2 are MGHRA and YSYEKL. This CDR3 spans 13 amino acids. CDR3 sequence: CASSQEHRDSEFF. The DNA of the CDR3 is TGCGCCAGCAGCCAAGAACACCGGGACAGCGAGTTCTTC.

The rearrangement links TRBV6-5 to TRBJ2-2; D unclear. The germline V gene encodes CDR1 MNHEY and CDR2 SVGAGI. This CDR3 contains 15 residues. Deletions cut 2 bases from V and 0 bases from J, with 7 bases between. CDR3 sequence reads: CASSYRQANTGELFF. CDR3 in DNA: TGTGCCAGCAGTTACCGCCAGGCGAACACCGGGGAGCTGTTTTTT.

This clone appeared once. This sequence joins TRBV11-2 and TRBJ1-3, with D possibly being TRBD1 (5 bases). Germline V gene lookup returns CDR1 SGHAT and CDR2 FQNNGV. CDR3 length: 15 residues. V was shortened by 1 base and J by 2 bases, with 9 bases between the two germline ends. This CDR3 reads CASSLGRGAGNTIYF. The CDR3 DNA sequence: TGTGCCAGCAGCTTAGGTAGAGGGGCTGGAAACACCATATATTTT.

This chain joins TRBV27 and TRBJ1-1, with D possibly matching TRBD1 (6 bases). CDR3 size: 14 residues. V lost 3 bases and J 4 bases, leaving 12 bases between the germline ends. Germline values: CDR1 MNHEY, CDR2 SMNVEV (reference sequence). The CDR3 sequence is CASSFSVRGTEAFF. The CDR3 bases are TGTGCCAGCAGTTTTTCCGTCAGGGGCACTGAAGCTTTCTTT.

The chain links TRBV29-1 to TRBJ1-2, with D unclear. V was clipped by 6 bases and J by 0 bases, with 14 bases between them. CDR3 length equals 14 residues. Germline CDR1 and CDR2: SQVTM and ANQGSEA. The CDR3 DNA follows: TGCAGCGTCCACGACGTGTCGGCTAACTATGGCTACACCTTC. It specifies CSVHDVSANYGYTF.

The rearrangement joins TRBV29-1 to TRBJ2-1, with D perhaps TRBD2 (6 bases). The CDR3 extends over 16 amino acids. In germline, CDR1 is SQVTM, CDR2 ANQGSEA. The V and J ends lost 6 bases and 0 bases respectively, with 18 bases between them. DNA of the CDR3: TGCAGCGTGACCCCTTGGCGGGATGCCTCCTACAATGAGCAGTTCTTC. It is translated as CSVTPWRDASYNEQFF.

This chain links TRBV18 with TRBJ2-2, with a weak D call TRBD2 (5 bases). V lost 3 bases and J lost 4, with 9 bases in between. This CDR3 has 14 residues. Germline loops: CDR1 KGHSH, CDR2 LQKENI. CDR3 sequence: CASSPSDSTGELFF. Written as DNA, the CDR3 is TGTGCCAGCTCACCTAGCGATTCCACCGGGGAGCTGTTTTTT.

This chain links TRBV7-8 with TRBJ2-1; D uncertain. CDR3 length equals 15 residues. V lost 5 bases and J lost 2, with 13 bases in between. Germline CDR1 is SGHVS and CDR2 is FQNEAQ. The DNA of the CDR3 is TGTGCCAGCAGCCGCACGGACGGACCCTACAATGAGCAGTTCTTC. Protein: CASSRTDGPYNEQFF.

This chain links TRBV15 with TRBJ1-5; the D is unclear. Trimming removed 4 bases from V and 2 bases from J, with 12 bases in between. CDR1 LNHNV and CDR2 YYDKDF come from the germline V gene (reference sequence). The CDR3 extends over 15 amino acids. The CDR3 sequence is CATSKGRGGNQPQHF. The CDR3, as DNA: TGTGCCACCAGCAAAGGACGGGGAGGCAATCAGCCCCAGCATTTT.

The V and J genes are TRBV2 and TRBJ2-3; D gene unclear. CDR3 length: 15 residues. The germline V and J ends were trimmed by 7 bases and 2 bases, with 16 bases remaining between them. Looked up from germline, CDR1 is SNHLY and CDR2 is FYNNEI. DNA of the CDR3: TGTGCCAGCAAACTTCTAGTAACGTCCACAGATACGCAGTATTTT. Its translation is CASKLLVTSTDTQYF. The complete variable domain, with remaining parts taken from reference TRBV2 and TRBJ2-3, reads EPEVTQTPSHQVTQMGQEVILRCVPISNHLYFYWYRQILGQKVEFLVSFYNNEISEKSEIFDDQFSVERPDGSNFTLKIRSTKLEDSAMYFCASKLLVTSTDTQYFGPGTRLTVL.

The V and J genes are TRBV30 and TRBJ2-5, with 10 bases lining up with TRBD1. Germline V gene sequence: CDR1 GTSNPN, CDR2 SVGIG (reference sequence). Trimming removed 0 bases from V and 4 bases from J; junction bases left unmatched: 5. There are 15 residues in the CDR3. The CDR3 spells CAWSVGTGVAETQYF. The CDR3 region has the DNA TGTGCCTGGAGTGTAGGGACAGGGGTGGCAGAGACCCAGTACTTC.

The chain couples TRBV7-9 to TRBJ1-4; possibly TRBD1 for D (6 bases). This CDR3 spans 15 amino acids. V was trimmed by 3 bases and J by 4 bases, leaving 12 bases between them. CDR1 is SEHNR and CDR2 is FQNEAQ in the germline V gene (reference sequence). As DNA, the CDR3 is TGTGCCAGCAGCTTTGAGGGGGATGGTAATGAAAAACTGTTTTTT. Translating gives CASSFEGDGNEKLFF.

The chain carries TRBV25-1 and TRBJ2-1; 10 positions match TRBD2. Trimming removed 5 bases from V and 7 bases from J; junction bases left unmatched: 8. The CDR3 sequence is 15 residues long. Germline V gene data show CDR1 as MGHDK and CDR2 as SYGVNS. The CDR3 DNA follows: TGTGCCAGCAGTCCAGCGGGAGGGCTTCTTAATGAGCAGTTCTTC. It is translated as CASSPAGGLLNEQFF. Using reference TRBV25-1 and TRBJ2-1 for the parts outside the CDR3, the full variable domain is EADIYQTPRYLVIGTGKKITLECSQTMGHDKMYWYQQDPGMELHLIHYSYGVNSTEKGDLSSESTVSRIRTEHFPLTLESARPSHTSQYLCASSPAGGLLNEQFFGPGTRLTVL.

In DNA, the CDR3 is TGTGCCATCAGCCCCTCTGGGAGGGCACACTCCTACGAGCAGTACTTC. It yields the protein CAISPSGRAHSYEQYF. The chain links TRBV10-3 to TRBJ2-7, with 7 bases identical to TRBD2. The CDR3 length is 16 residues. The V gene's germline CDR1 is ENHRY and CDR2 SYGVKD. V dropped 6 bases and J dropped 0; count of bases not matched to a gene: 11.

The CDR3, as DNA: TGCGCCAGCAGCACCCACGGGACAGGCAGCGCGTACAATGAGCAGTTCTTC. Translation gives CASSTHGTGSAYNEQFF. The V call is TRBV5-1, the J call TRBJ2-1; 8 bases agree with TRBD1. Per the germline V gene, CDR1 is SGHRS and CDR2 is YFSETQ. The CDR3 totals 17 residues. V was pared by 4 bases and J by 4 bases, with 13 bases of the junction left unmatched.

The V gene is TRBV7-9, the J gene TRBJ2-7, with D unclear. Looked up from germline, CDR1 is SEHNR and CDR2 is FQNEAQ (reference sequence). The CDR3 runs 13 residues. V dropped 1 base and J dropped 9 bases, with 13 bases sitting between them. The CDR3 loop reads CASSLDYLSGQYF. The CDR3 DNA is TGTGCCAGCAGCTTAGATTACCTATCTGGGCAGTACTTC.

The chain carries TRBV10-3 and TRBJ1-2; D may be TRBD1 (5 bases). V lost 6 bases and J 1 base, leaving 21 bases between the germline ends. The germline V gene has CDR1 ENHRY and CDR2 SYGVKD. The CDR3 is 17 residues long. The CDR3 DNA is TGTGCCATCAGAGGTACGACAGAAAAAAGAGTTAACTATGGCTACACCTTC. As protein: CAIRGTTEKRVNYGYTF.

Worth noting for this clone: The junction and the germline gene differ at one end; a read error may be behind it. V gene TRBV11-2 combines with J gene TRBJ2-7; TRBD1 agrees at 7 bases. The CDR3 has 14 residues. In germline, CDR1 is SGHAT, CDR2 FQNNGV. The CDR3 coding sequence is TGTACCAGCAGACCTAAGGGACAGCTTTACGAGCAGTACTTC. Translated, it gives CTSRPKGQLYEQYF.

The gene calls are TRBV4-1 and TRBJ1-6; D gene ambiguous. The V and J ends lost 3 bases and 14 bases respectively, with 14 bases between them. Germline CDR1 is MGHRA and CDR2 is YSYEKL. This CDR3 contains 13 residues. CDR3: CASSHTDLFTLHF. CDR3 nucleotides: TGCGCCAGCAGCCACACGGACCTATTCACCCTCCACTTT.

Written as DNA, the CDR3 is TGCGCCAGCAGCGGGACAGGGGGCCGAGGCGAAAAACTGTTTTTT. This translates into CASSGTGGRGEKLFF. The J gene is TRBJ1-4, the V gene TRBV10-2, with 12 bases identical to TRBD1. This CDR3 comprises 15 residues. V shed 6 bases and J 8 bases; nucleotides not matched to a gene: 7. Germline V CDR1 and CDR2: WSHSY, SAAADI.